This TCR beta chain is drawn from a study of blood T cell repertoires in COVID-19. In the study overall: T cells, B-cell-depleted T cells, or PBMCs supplied cDNA or gDNA.

A single count supports this clone. In assigning cohorts, the study relied on participant-reported clinical history. Using immunoSEQ multiplex PCR, the repertoire was profiled, and TCRdb retains in-frame clones only, with some absent. The sample records about 350,000 clones, roughly 86% being singletons. This CDR3 spans 15 amino acids. Trimming took 2 bases from V and 1 from J, leaving 11 bases between them. Germline CDR1 and CDR2: SGHTA and FQGNSA. V usage is TRBV7-2 and J usage is TRBJ1-1; the D gene is possibly TRBD1 (6 bases). This TCR was sampled from a woman in her twenties or thirties who had recovered from COVID-19. The sample was PBMCs or T cells enriched from blood (not recorded which). CDR3 in amino acids: CASSLMGAANTEAFF. For the CDR3, the DNA is TGTGCCAGCAGCTTAATGGGGGCGGCGAACACTGAAGCTTTCTTT.